What follows are 25 T cell receptor beta chains derived from one specimen sequenced in a study of cytotoxic CD8 clonotypes in ibrutinib-treated CLL. Profiling relied on immunoSEQ multiplex PCR, and the TCRdb table lists in-frame clones only, not all of them. This table holds over 100,000 clones, 55% to 75% found once. The material was PBMCs, obtained after 24 months of ibrutinib treatment. The receptor set was obtained from a human donor with chronic lymphocytic leukemia.

The chain couples TRBV19 to TRBJ2-7; D remains unclear. The V and J ends lost 2 bases and 0 bases respectively, with 5 bases between them. This CDR3 has 13 residues. Germline CDR1 reads LNHDA; CDR2 reads SQIVND (reference sequence). The CDR3 bases are TGTGCCAGTAGTATATCCCTCTCCTACGAGCAGTACTTC. As protein: CASSISLSYEQYF. Combining the CDR3 with reference TRBV19 and TRBJ2-7 gives the whole variable domain DGGITQSPKYLFRKEGQNVTLSCEQNLNHDAMYWYRQDPGQGLRLIYYSQIVNDFQKGDIAEGYSVSREKKESFPLTVTSAQKNPTAFYLCASSISLSYEQYFGPGTRLTVT.

The chain is built from TRBV10-1 and TRBJ2-3, with D possibly called TRBD1 or TRBD2 (6 bases each). The CDR3 consists of 16 residues. V lost 2 bases, J lost 0 bases, and 12 bases lay in between. CDR1 is WNHNN and CDR2 is SYGVQD in the germline V gene (reference sequence). The CDR3 DNA sequence: TGCGCCAGCAGTGAGACCGCGGGGACAAGCACAGATACGCAGTATTTT. This encodes CASSETAGTSTDTQYF.

This sequence joins TRBV6-5 and TRBJ1-6; 7 bases fit TRBD1. Looked up from germline, CDR1 is MNHEY and CDR2 is SVGAGI. CDR3 length equals 15 residues. J gave up 7 bases and V 8 bases, and 11 bases lay outside the gene matches. In nucleotides, the CDR3 is TGTGCCAGCCAAAGAGGGGGCAGGGGGAATTCACCCCTCCACTTT. Translation: CASQRGGRGNSPLHF.

The chain couples TRBV12-5 to TRBJ1-4; D may be TRBD1 (5 bases). The CDR3 runs 15 residues. V shed 6 bases and J shed 5 bases, with 16 bases lying between them. Germline V gene data show CDR1 as LGHNT and CDR2 as FRNRAP. CDR3 bases: TGTGCTAGTGGAACCGGGACCTTCACGAATGAAAAACTGTTTTTT. Encoded protein: CASGTGTFTNEKLFF.

CDR3 protein: CASGLDGYSPLHF. Here the CDR3 DNA reads TGTGCTAGTGGACTCGACGGTTATTCACCCCTCCACTTT. The chain joins TRBV12-5 to TRBJ1-6; D is uncertain. Germline CDR1 is LGHNT and CDR2 is FRNRAP. V dropped 6 bases and J dropped 8 bases, with 11 bases sitting between them. The CDR3 sequence is 13 residues long. The whole variable domain, filled in from reference TRBV12-5 and TRBJ1-6, reads DARVTQTPRHKVTEMGQEVTMRCQPILGHNTVFWYRQTMMQGLELLAYFRNRAPLDDSGMPKDRFSAEMPDATLATLKIQPSEPRDSAVYFCASGLDGYSPLHFGNGTRLTVT.

This chain joins TRBV11-3 and TRBJ1-2; 9 bases line up with TRBD1. CDR3 length: 13 amino acids. The trim removed 5 bases at V and 8 bases at J, leaving 6 bases unmatched. Germline CDR1 is SGHNT and CDR2 is YENEEA. CDR3 coding DNA: TGTGCCAGCAGCCCCAGGACAGGGGACGGCTACACCTTC. It encodes CASSPRTGDGYTF.

V is TRBV7-9 and J is TRBJ1-2, with a weak D call TRBD1 (6 bases). With 5 bases removed from V and 4 bases from J, the gap between germline ends came to 14 bases. There are 14 residues in the CDR3. Germline V lookup: CDR1 SEHNR, CDR2 FQNEAQ (reference sequence). Written as DNA, the CDR3 is TGTGCCAGCAGCGTGGACAGCGGAACCTATGGCTACACCTTC. It specifies CASSVDSGTYGYTF.

Many counts were recorded for this clone. Relative to the germline gene, one junction end is altered; a read error may explain this. The chain carries TRBV27 and TRBJ1-6; TRBD1 is a possible D gene (5 bases). Germline lookup yields CDR1 MNHEY and CDR2 SMNVEV (reference sequence). The CDR3 is 13 residues long. CDR3 nucleotides: TGTGCCAGCGGTTTCCAGGGCCATTCACCCCTCCACTTT. Protein product: CASGFQGHSPLHF.

The rearrangement links TRBV6-6 to TRBJ2-1, with TRBD2 matching 7 bases. The germline V gene has CDR1 MNHNY and CDR2 SVGAGI (reference sequence). V lost 11 bases and J lost 10; bases outside the gene matches: 5. The CDR3 has 10 residues. The CDR3: CASLGGEQFF. CDR3 DNA sequence: TGTGCCTCCCTGGGGGGGGAGCAGTTCTTC.

The chain couples TRBV30 to TRBJ1-5; tentatively, D is TRBD1 (5 bases). This CDR3 comprises 14 residues. The V end lost 5 bases, the J end lost 1 base, and 12 bases lay between the germline ends. CDR1 is GTSNPN and CDR2 is SVGIG in the germline V gene (reference sequence). CDR3 sequence: CAWGPGGSNQPQHF. CDR3 sequence (DNA): TGTGCCTGGGGGCCGGGGGGAAGCAATCAGCCCCAGCATTTT.

This sequence joins TRBV7-2 and TRBJ2-5, with D possibly being TRBD2 (7 bases). CDR1 is SGHTA and CDR2 is FQGNSA in the germline V gene. The CDR3 totals 14 residues. Deletions cut 5 bases from V and 5 bases from J, with 15 bases between. The CDR3 region has the DNA TGTGCCAGCAGCCCGCGGGGGCGGGAGGAGACCCAGTACTTC. It specifies CASSPRGREETQYF.

This clone occurred a few times. CDR3 amino acids: CASSQVGDPLNSPLHF. The CDR3 DNA is TGCGCCAGCAGCCAAGTGGGGGACCCCCTCAATTCACCCCTCCACTTT. The chain carries TRBV4-1 and TRBJ1-6; D may be TRBD1 (5 bases). V was pared by 1 base and J by 7 bases, with 14 bases between. Germline lookup yields CDR1 MGHRA and CDR2 YSYEKL. The CDR3 has 16 residues.

This clone was counted between two and nine times. The CDR3 nucleotides are TGTGCCAGCACGAGGACACCACTGAACGAGCAGTACTTC. Protein sequence: CASTRTPLNEQYF. This chain links TRBV2 with TRBJ2-7, with D maybe TRBD1 (5 bases). Trimming pared 7 bases from V and 5 bases from J, leaving 15 bases between. This CDR3 is 13 amino acids long. Germline loops: CDR1 SNHLY, CDR2 FYNNEI.

This sequence joins TRBV6-5 and TRBJ2-7, with D possibly being TRBD2 (5 bases). The germline V gene has CDR1 MNHEY and CDR2 SVGAGI. Trimming cost V 7 bases and J 0 bases, with 10 bases left between them. The CDR3 totals 13 residues. CDR3 DNA sequence: TGTGCCAGCACTAGCCGGGGCTCCTACGAGCAGTACTTC. Its translation: CASTSRGSYEQYF.

The CDR3 reads CATGTGWPPLHF. CDR3 DNA: TGTGCCACCGGGACAGGATGGCCACCCCTCCACTTT. The V and J genes are TRBV19 and TRBJ1-6; 8 bases are shared with TRBD1. The CDR3 has 12 amino acids. J lost 11 bases, V lost 10 bases, and 7 bases had no gene match. The germline gives CDR1 LNHDA, CDR2 SQIVND (reference sequence). Full variable domain (missing parts from reference TRBV19 and TRBJ1-6): DGGITQSPKYLFRKEGQNVTLSCEQNLNHDAMYWYRQDPGQGLRLIYYSQIVNDFQKGDIAEGYSVSREKKESFPLTVTSAQKNPTAFYLCATGTGWPPLHFGNGTRLTVT.

V usage is TRBV7-2 and J usage is TRBJ2-7; 7 bases match TRBD2. The CDR3 has 16 residues. Losses at the gene ends were 2 bases for V and 1 base for J; bases not matched to a gene: 8. The germline gives CDR1 SGHTA, CDR2 FQGNSA. The chain's CDR3 is CASSLSGAGRSYEQYF. The CDR3 DNA reads TGTGCCAGCAGCTTATCTGGAGCGGGGCGGTCCTACGAGCAGTACTTC.

This clone has only one observation. The chain couples TRBV7-9 to TRBJ2-5; 9 bases align to TRBD1. CDR1 and CDR2 (germline): SEHNR, FQNEAQ (reference sequence). The CDR3 has 15 amino acids. The J segment lost 1 base and the V segment lost 3 bases, leaving 3 bases of the junction unmatched. In nucleotides, the CDR3 is TGTGCCAGCAGCTTCGCGACAGGGGGCCAAGAGACCCAGTACTTC. Its translation is CASSFATGGQETQYF.

The V call is TRBV7-3, the J call TRBJ1-1, with TRBD1 matching over 9 bases. CDR1 and CDR2 from the germline V gene are SGHTA and FQGTGA. Trimming took 3 bases from V and 6 from J; bases not matched to a gene: 5. The CDR3 extends over 14 amino acids. In DNA, the CDR3 is TGTGCCAGCAGCTTGCAGACAGGGGGGTCTGAAGCTTTCTTT. It yields the protein CASSLQTGGSEAFF.

This clone was observed a few times. The chain carries TRBV27 and TRBJ2-1; 7 bases fit TRBD1. The CDR3 consists of 13 residues. Germline V lookup: CDR1 MNHEY, CDR2 SMNVEV (reference sequence). The trim removed 9 bases at V and 4 bases at J, leaving 6 bases unmatched. The chain's CDR3 is CASTQQGYNEQFF. CDR3 nucleotide sequence: TGTGCCAGTACCCAACAGGGGTACAATGAGCAGTTCTTC.

This chain connects TRBV7-3 to TRBJ2-7; TRBD1 matches 7 bases. The ends lost 5 bases at V and 3 bases at J; junction bases unmatched: 10. The germline V gene has CDR1 SGHTA and CDR2 FQGTGA. The CDR3 sequence is 15 residues long. This CDR3 reads CASSPNAGTVYEQYF. The CDR3 DNA is TGTGCCAGCAGCCCAAACGCCGGGACAGTCTACGAGCAGTACTTC.

The CDR3 DNA is TGCGCCAGCAGCCCAGGACAGGGCCCTTCCTACGAGCAGTACTTC. Translated, it gives CASSPGQGPSYEQYF. J is TRBJ2-7 and V is TRBV4-1; 8 positions agree with TRBD1. The junction had 6 bases not matched to a gene; V was cut back by 4 bases and J by 1 base. The CDR3 covers 15 residues. The germline V gene encodes CDR1 MGHRA and CDR2 YSYEKL.

V is TRBV6-1 and J is TRBJ1-5; TRBD1 matches 7 bases. CDR1 MNHNS and CDR2 SASEGT come from the germline V gene. The CDR3 has 15 amino acids. V shed 4 bases, J shed 1 base, and the junction held 4 bases outside the gene matches. For the CDR3, the DNA is TGTGCCAGCAGTGTCGAGACAGGGAGCAATCAGCCCCAGCATTTT. It yields the protein CASSVETGSNQPQHF.

The V and J genes are TRBV7-9 and TRBJ1-2; 7 bases agree with TRBD1. Looked up from germline, CDR1 is SEHNR and CDR2 is FQNEAQ (reference sequence). The CDR3 has 15 residues. V lost 5 bases to trimming and J lost 1 base; unmatched junction nucleotides: 7. CDR3 sequence reads: CASSPRQGSNYGYTF. The CDR3 DNA reads TGTGCCAGCAGCCCAAGACAGGGAAGTAACTATGGCTACACCTTC.

The chain employs TRBV29-1 and TRBJ2-3, with D possibly matching TRBD1 (6 bases). Germline V lookup: CDR1 SQVTM, CDR2 ANQGSEA. CDR3 length: 13 amino acids. The V gene lost 6 bases and the J gene lost 5 bases, with 15 bases spanning the gap. This CDR3 reads CSVQVGAGDTQYF. The CDR3 nucleotides are TGCAGCGTCCAAGTGGGGGCAGGAGATACGCAGTATTTT.

Remarks on this clone: A much larger clone sits a single nucleotide away, making a read error possible. This sequence joins TRBV9 and TRBJ1-2; unclear D gene. From germline, CDR1 is SGDLS and CDR2 YYNGEE. V was pared by 3 bases and J by 1 base, with 1 base between. CDR3 length: 11 amino acids. The CDR3 region has the DNA TGTGCCAGCAGCGATAACTATGGCTACACCTTC. Amino acids: CASSDNYGYTF.